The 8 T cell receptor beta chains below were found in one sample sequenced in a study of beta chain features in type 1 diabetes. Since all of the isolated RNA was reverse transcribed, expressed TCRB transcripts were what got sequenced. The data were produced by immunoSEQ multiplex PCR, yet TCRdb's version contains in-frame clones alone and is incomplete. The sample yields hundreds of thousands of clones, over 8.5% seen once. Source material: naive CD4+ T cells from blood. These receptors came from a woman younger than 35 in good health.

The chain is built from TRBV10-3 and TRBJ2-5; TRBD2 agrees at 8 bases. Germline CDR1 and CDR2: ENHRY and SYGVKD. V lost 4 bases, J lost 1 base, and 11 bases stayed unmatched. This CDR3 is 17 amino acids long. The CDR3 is CAISVGQSGGPQETQYF. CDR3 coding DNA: TGTGCCATCAGTGTTGGTCAGAGCGGGGGCCCCCAAGAGACCCAGTACTTC.

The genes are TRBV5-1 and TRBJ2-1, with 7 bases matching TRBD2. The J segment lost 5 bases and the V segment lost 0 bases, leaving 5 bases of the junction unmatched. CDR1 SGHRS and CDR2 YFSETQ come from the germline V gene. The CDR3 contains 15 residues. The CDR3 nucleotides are TGCGCCAGCAGCTTGGGGGGGGGAGCGGACAATGAGCAGTTCTTC. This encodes CASSLGGGADNEQFF.

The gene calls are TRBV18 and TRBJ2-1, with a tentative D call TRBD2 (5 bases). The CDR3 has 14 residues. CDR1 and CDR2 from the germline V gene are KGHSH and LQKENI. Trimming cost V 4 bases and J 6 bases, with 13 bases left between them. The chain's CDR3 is CASSQDPGGNEQFF. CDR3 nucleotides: TGTGCCAGCTCACAGGACCCCGGAGGCAATGAGCAGTTCTTC.

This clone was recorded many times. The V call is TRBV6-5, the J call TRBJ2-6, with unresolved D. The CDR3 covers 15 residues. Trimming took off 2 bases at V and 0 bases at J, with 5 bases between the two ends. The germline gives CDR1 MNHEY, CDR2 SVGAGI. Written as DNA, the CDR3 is TGTGCCAGCAGTTACACAGCCTCTGGGGCCAACGTCCTGACTTTC. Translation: CASSYTASGANVLTF.

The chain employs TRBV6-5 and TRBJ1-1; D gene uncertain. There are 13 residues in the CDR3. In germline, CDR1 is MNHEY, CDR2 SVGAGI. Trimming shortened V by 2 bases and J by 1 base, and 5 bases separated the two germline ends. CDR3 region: CASSYAANTEAFF. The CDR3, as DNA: TGTGCCAGCAGTTACGCGGCGAACACTGAAGCTTTCTTT.

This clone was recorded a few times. Here the CDR3 reads CASSVVASGSPAGELFF. In nucleotides, the CDR3 is TGTGCCAGCAGCGTAGTCGCTAGCGGGAGCCCGGCCGGGGAGCTGTTTTTT. The gene calls are TRBV9 and TRBJ2-2; 10 nucleotides line up with TRBD2. CDR1 is SGDLS and CDR2 is YYNGEE in the germline V gene. V gave up 0 bases and J gave up 6 bases; unmatched junction bases: 8. The CDR3 length is 17 residues. Full variable domain (rest looked up from reference TRBV9 and TRBJ2-2): DSGVTQTPKHLITATGQRVTLRCSPRSGDLSVYWYQQSLDQGLQFLIQYYNGEERAKGNILERFSAQQFPDLHSELNLSSLELGDSALYFCASSVVASGSPAGELFFGEGSRLTVL.

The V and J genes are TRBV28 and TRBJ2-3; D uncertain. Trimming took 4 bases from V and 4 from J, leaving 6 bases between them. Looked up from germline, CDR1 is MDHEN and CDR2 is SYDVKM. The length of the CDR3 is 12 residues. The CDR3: CASSSGPDTQYF. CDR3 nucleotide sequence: TGTGCCAGCAGTTCCGGTCCAGATACGCAGTATTTT.

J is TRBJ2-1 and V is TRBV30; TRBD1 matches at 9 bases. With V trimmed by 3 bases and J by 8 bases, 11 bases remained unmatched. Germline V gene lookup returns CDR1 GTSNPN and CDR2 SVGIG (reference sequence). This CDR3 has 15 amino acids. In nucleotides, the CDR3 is TGTGCCTGGAGCGCCACGGACAGGGGCACAGATGAGCAGTTCTTC. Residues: CAWSATDRGTDEQFF. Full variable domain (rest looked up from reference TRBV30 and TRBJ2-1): SQTIHQWPATLVQPVGSPLSLECTVEGTSNPNLYWYRQAAGRGLQLLFYSVGIGQISSEVPQNLSASRPQDRQFILSSKKLLLSDSGFYLCAWSATDRGTDEQFFGPGTRLTVL.